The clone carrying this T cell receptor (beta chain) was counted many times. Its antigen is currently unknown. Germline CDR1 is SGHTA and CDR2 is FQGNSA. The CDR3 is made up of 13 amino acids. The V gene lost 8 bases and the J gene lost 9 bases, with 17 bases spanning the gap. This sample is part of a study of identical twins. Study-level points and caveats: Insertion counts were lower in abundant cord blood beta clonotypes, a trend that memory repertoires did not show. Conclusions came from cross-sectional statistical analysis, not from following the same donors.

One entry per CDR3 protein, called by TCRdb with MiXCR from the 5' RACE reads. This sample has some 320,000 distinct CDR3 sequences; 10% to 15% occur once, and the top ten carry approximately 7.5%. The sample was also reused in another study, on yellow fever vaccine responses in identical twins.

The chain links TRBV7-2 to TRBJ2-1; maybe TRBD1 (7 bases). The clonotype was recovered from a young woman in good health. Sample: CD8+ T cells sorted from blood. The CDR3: CASPLQGGGEQFF. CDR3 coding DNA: TGTGCCAGCCCTCTTCAGGGGGGCGGTGAGCAGTTCTTC.